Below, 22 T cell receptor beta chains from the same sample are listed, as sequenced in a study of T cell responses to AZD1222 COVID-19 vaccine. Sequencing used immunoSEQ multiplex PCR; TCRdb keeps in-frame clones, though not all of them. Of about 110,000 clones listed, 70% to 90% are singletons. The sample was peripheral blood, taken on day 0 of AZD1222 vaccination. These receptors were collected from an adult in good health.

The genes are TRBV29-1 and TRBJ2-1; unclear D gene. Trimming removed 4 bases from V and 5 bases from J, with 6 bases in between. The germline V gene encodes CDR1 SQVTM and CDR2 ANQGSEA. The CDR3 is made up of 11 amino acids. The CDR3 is CSVVSDNEQFF. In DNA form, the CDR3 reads TGCAGCGTTGTCTCTGACAATGAGCAGTTCTTC.

CDR3 DNA sequence: TGTGCCAGCAGAACCGGACAGGGGACCTACGAGCAGTACTTC. Translating it yields CASRTGQGTYEQYF. The J gene is TRBJ2-7, the V gene TRBV2; 9 bases line up with TRBD1. The trim removed 6 bases at V and 2 bases at J, leaving 5 bases unmatched. CDR1 is SNHLY, CDR2 FYNNEI, per germline. This CDR3 contains 14 residues.

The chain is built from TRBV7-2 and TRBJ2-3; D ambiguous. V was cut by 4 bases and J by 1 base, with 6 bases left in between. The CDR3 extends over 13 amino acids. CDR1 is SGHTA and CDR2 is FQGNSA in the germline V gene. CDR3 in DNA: TGTGCCAGCAGCTCCAGCGGCACAGATACGCAGTATTTT. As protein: CASSSSGTDTQYF.

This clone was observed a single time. CDR3 sequence: CASSLPGLAGGELYNEQFF. The CDR3 nucleotides are TGTGCCAGCAGCTTGCCGGGACTAGCGGGAGGGGAATTATACAATGAGCAGTTCTTC. V gene TRBV5-6 combines with J gene TRBJ2-1; 16 bases map to TRBD2. This CDR3 contains 19 residues. In germline, CDR1 is SGHDT, CDR2 YYEEEE. Unmatched junction bases numbered 8, after V lost 1 base and J lost 4 bases.

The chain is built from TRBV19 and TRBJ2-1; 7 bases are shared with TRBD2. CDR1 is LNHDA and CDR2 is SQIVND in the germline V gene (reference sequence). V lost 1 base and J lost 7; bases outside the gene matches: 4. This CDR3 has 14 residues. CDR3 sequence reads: CASSIGLAANEQFF. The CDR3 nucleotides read TGTGCCAGTAGTATAGGGCTAGCGGCGAATGAGCAGTTCTTC.

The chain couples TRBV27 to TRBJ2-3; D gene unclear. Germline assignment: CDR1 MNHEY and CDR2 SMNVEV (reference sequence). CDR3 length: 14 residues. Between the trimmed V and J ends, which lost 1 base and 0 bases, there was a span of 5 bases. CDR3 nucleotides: TGTGCCAGCAGTTTATGGGATAGCACAGATACGCAGTATTTT. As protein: CASSLWDSTDTQYF.

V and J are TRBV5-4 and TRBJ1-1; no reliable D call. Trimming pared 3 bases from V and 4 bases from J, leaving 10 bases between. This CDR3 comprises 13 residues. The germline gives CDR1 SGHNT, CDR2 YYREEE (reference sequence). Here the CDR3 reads CASSWERSTEAFF. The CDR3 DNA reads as TGTGCCAGCAGCTGGGAGAGGTCCACTGAAGCTTTCTTT. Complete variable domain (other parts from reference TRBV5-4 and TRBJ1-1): ETGVTQSPTHLIKTRGQQVTLRCSSQSGHNTVSWYQQALGQGPQFIFQYYREEENGRGNFPPRFSGLQFPNYSSELNVNALELDDSALYLCASSWERSTEAFFGQGTRLTVV.

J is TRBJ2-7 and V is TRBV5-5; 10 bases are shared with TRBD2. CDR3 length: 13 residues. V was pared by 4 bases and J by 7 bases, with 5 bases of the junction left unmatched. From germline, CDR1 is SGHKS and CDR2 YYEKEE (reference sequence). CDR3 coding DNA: TGTGCCAGCAGCGCAGGACTAGCGGCTGAGCAGTACTTC. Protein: CASSAGLAAEQYF.

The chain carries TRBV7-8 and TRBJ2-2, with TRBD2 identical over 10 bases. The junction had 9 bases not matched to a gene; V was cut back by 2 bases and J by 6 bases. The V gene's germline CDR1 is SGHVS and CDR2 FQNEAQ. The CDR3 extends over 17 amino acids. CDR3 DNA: TGTGCCAGCAGCTTACTTCCTAGCGGGAGTGGGTCCGGGGAGCTGTTTTTT. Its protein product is CASSLLPSGSGSGELFF.

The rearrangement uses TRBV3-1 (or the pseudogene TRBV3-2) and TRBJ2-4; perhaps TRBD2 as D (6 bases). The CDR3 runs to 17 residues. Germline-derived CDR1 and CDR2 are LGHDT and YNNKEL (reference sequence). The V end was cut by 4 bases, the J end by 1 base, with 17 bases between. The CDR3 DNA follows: TGTGCCAGCAGCCGATTCGGAGGGATGCGGGCCAAAAACATTCAGTACTTC. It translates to CASSRFGGMRAKNIQYF.

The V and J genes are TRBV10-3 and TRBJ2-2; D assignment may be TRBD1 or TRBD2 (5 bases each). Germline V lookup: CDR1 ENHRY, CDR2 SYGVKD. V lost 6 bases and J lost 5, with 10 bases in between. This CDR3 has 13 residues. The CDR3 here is CAIRTRETGELFF. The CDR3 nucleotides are TGTGCCATCAGGACCAGGGAGACCGGGGAGCTGTTTTTT.

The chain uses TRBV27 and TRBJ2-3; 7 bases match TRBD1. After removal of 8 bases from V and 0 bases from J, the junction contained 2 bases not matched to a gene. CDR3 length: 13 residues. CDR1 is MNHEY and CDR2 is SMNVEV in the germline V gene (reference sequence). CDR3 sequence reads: CASRQGSTDTQYF. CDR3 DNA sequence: TGTGCCAGCCGACAGGGTAGCACAGATACGCAGTATTTT.

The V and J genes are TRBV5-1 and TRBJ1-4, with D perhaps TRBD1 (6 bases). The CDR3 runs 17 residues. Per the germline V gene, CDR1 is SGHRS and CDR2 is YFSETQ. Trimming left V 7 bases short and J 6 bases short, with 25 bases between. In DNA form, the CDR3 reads TGCGCCAGCGCAGACGCGGTGGCTCCGGACAGTGATGAAAAACTGTTTTTT. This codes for CASADAVAPDSDEKLFF.

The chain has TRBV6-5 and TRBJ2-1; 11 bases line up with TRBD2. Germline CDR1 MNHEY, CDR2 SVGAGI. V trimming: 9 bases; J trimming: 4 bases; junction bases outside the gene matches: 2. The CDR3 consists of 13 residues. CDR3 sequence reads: CASGTSGYNEQFF. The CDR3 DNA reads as TGTGCCAGTGGGACTAGCGGTTACAATGAGCAGTTCTTC.

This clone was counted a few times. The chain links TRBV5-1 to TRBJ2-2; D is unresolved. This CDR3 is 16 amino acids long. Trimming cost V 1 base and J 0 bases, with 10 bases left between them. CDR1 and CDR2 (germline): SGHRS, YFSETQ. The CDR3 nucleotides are TGCGCCAGCAGCTTGTCAGGACGGCCGAACACCGGGGAGCTGTTTTTT. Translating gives CASSLSGRPNTGELFF.

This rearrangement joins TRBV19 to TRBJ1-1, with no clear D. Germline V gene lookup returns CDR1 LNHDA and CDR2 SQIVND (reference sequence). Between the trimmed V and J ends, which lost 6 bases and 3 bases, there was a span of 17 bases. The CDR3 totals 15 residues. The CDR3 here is CASSLGGSGDTEAFF. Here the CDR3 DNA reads TGTGCCAGTAGCCTCGGAGGAAGTGGCGACACTGAAGCTTTCTTT.

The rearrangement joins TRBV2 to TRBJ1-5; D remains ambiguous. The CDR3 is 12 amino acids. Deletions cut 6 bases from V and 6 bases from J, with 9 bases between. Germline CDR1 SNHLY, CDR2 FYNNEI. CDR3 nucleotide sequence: TGTGCCAGCAGGGGTTCTGGTCAGCCCCAGCATTTT. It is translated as CASRGSGQPQHF. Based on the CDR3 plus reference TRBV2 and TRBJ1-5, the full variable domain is EPEVTQTPSHQVTQMGQEVILRCVPISNHLYFYWYRQILGQKVEFLVSFYNNEISEKSEIFDDQFSVERPDGSNFTLKIRSTKLEDSAMYFCASRGSGQPQHFGDGTRLSIL.

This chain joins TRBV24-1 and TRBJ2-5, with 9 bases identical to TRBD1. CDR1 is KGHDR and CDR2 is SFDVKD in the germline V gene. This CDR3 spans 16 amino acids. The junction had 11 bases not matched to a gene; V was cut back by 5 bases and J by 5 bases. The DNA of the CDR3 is TGTGCCACCAGTGGGGAGGGACAGGGACACGGGGAGACCCAGTACTTC. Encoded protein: CATSGEGQGHGETQYF.

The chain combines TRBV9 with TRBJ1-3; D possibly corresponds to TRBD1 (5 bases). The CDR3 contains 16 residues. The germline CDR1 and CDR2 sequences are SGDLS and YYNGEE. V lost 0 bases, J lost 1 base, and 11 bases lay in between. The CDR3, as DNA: TGTGCCAGCAGCGTAGCTGGGTGGGGGTCTGGAAACACCATATATTTT. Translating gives CASSVAGWGSGNTIYF.

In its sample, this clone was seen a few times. The CDR3 loop reads CASSFVASGASYNEQFF. The CDR3 DNA sequence: TGTGCCAGCAGTTTCGTGGCGAGCGGGGCTTCCTACAATGAGCAGTTCTTC. The chain joins TRBV13 to TRBJ2-1, with 7 bases aligning to TRBD2. Per the germline V gene, CDR1 is PRHDT and CDR2 is FYEKMQ (reference sequence). The junction had 12 bases not matched to a gene; V was cut back by 6 bases and J by 1 base. The CDR3 consists of 17 residues.

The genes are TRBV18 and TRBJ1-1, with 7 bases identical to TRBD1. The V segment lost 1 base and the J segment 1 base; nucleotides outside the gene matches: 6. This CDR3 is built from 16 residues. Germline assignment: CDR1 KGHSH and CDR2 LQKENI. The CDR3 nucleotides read TGTGCCAGCTCACCACGGGCGACAGGGACGAACACTGAAGCTTTCTTT. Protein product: CASSPRATGTNTEAFF. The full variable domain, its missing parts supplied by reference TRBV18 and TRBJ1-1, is NAGVMQNPRHLVRRRGQEARLRCSPMKGHSHVYWYRQLPEEGLKFMVYLQKENIIDESGMPKERFSAEFPKEGPSILRIQQVVRGDSAAYFCASSPRATGTNTEAFFGQGTRLTVV.

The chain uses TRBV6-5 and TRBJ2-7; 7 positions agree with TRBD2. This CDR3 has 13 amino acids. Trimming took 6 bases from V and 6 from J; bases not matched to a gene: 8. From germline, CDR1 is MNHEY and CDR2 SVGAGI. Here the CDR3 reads CASSPPGTIEQYF. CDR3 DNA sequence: TGTGCCAGCAGCCCACCGGGGACTATCGAGCAGTACTTC.